A selection of T cell receptor beta chains follows, all from one sample in a study of blood T cell repertoires in COVID-19. Data came from immunoSEQ multiplex PCR; TCRdb stores just in-frame clones and leaves some out. The sample lists approximately 170,000 clones, about 92% occurring once. The sequenced sample was peripheral blood. The source is a man in his sixties with active or convalescent COVID-19. Both conserved end residues are part of each CDR3. The order of the fields is CDR3 length, V gene, J gene, CDR3 protein.

>17|TRBV18|TRBJ1-1
CASSPSQTGSGNTEAFF
>12|TRBV19|TRBJ1-6
CASSIGYSPLHF
>15|TRBV6-5|TRBJ1-3
CASSYSGLTGNTIYF
>16|TRBV19|TRBJ1-5
CASSIESTGSNQPQHF
>12|TRBV29-1|TRBJ1-1
CSVFRGNTEAFF
>15|TRBV3-1/TRBV3-2|TRBJ2-5
CASSQGTSGRWDQYF
>13|TRBV6-5|TRBJ1-2
CASSYRGGRGYTF
>14|TRBV14|TRBJ1-4
CASSQGVTNEKLFF
>14|TRBV23-1|TRBJ1-2
CASSQSPGDYGYTF
>18|TRBV20-1|TRBJ1-4
CSASARTGRSATNEKLFF
>17|TRBV5-6|TRBJ1-5
CASSLGTGSGTRQPQHF
>17|TRBV7-9|TRBJ2-2
CASSLDRLAGGPGELFF
>14|TRBV5-1|TRBJ2-5
CASRLADPRETQYF
>15|TRBV19|TRBJ2-1
CASTYTSGRKNEQFF
>14|TRBV18|TRBJ1-1
CASSRGQRVTEAFF
>15|TRBV5-6|TRBJ1-2
CAGAALGQGAGGYTF
>13|TRBV19|TRBJ1-2
CASRDRGVGGYTF
>14|TRBV7-2|TRBJ2-7
CASSPRVISYEQYF
>16|TRBV5-8|TRBJ2-7
CASSSFLGQLNYEQYF
>14|TRBV10-3|TRBJ1-1
CAISGRGADTEAFF
>15|TRBV10-1|TRBJ2-7
CASSAPGQGIYEQYF
>17|TRBV5-6|TRBJ2-1
CASSLVTGLAGVNEQFF
>15|TRBV5-1|TRBJ1-2
CASSLVLTGSYGYTF
>16|TRBV11-2|TRBJ2-3
CASSSRIGSSSDTQYF
>15|TRBV6-5|TRBJ1-2
CASSYSTRQSYGYTF
>15|TRBV28|TRBJ2-3
CASRSQGDGSGAQYF
>14|TRBV3-1/TRBV3-2|TRBJ1-1
CASSQGTVNTEAFF
>15|TRBV10-3|TRBJ2-5
CAISELRQSQETQYF
>15|TRBV7-9|TRBJ1-2
CASSFSGRGDYGYTF
>17|TRBV18|TRBJ2-7
CASSPAGAGTSGYEQYF
>12|TRBV12-3/TRBV12-4|TRBJ2-3
CASSFGQGTQYF
>16|TRBV3-1/TRBV3-2|TRBJ1-2
CASSQGDRGIGHGYTF
>15|TRBV2|TRBJ2-3
CASSADRGISDTQYF
>16|TRBV19|TRBJ2-7
CASSPSDQGATYEQYF
>15|TRBV5-6|TRBJ1-2
CASTPPGVPNYGYTF
>15|TRBV3-1/TRBV3-2|TRBJ1-2
CASSQAPGGTYGYTF
>14|TRBV27|TRBJ1-6
CASKAQGYNSPLHF
>14|TRBV7-9|TRBJ1-1
CASSQMTGGTEAFF
>15|TRBV10-3|TRBJ2-2
CAISELSSETGELFF
>16|TRBV29-1|TRBJ1-2
CSVEDRLVGQGAGYTF
>17|TRBV18|TRBJ1-1
CASSSGAGSGWDTEAFF
>16|TRBV28|TRBJ1-3
CASSLQDRGRGNTIYF